Listed here are 19 T cell receptor beta chains from one sample, sequenced in a study of cytomegalovirus exposure and HLA in healthy donors. PCR involved 60 Vbeta and 13 Jbeta primers. The repertoire was sequenced with immunoSEQ multiplex PCR; TCRdb's copy has only in-frame clones and lacks some. The sample lists approximately 150,000 clones; around 73% were seen once. The sample comprised PBMCs. Receptors were obtained from a woman under 30 in good health and CMV-seronegative.

The V call is TRBV28, the J call TRBJ1-2; 9 bases align to TRBD1. Germline assignment: CDR1 MDHEN and CDR2 SYDVKM. CDR3 length equals 15 residues. The V segment lost 8 bases and the J segment 8 bases; nucleotides outside the gene matches: 15. This CDR3 reads CASGDGTGIRDGYTF. CDR3 in DNA: TGTGCCAGCGGAGACGGGACAGGGATACGTGACGGCTACACCTTC.

This clone came up a few times. In DNA form, the CDR3 reads TGTGCCAGCAGCTTCGGGACAACCAATCAGCCCCAGCATTTT. Amino acids: CASSFGTTNQPQHF. This chain connects TRBV6-6 to TRBJ1-5; D might be TRBD1 (6 bases). The ends were cut back, 6 bases at V and 3 bases at J, with 12 bases in the middle. The CDR3 consists of 14 residues. Germline V gene data show CDR1 as MNHNY and CDR2 as SVGAGI (reference sequence).

V gene TRBV30 combines with J gene TRBJ1-2; tentative D call: TRBD1 (5 bases). Trimming removed 0 bases from V and 5 bases from J, with 10 bases in between. Germline CDR1 and CDR2: GTSNPN and SVGIG (reference sequence). The CDR3 covers 13 residues. CDR3 in DNA: TGTGCCTGGAGTGTGCGGGGCTGGTATGGCTACACCTTC. Translation: CAWSVRGWYGYTF.

The V and J genes are TRBV5-8 and TRBJ1-5, with D possibly being TRBD1 (5 bases). The CDR3 runs 16 residues. The ends were cut back, 0 bases at V and 2 bases at J, with 12 bases in the middle. CDR1 and CDR2 (germline): SGHTS, YDEGEE. In nucleotides, the CDR3 is TGTGCCAGCAGCTTGGGACGGGGGGTTGGCAATCAGCCCCAGCATTTT. This translates into CASSLGRGVGNQPQHF.

This chain uses TRBV9 with TRBJ2-3; weak D call: TRBD2 (6 bases). Germline V gene data show CDR1 as SGDLS and CDR2 as YYNGEE. The V end lost 4 bases, the J end lost 2 bases, and 14 bases lay between the germline ends. This CDR3 is built from 15 residues. This CDR3 is CASSPEGRITDTQYF. The CDR3 nucleotides read TGTGCCAGCAGCCCAGAAGGGAGGATCACAGATACGCAGTATTTT.

The V gene is TRBV6-1, the J gene TRBJ1-5; D ambiguous. This CDR3 is built from 14 residues. V was pared by 8 bases and J by 6 bases, with 17 bases between. Germline CDR1 MNHNS, CDR2 SASEGT. CDR3 amino acids: CASCLSRSPQPQHF. For the CDR3, the DNA is TGTGCCAGCTGCCTGAGCCGGTCCCCTCAGCCCCAGCATTTT.

The gene calls are TRBV7-2 and TRBJ1-2; D gene unclear. V was cut by 5 bases and J by 0 bases, with 13 bases left in between. Germline V lookup: CDR1 SGHTA, CDR2 FQGNSA. The CDR3 runs to 15 residues. The CDR3 region is CASSPYSGPNYGYTF. The CDR3 DNA reads as TGTGCCAGCAGCCCCTACAGCGGCCCTAACTATGGCTACACCTTC.

The gene calls are TRBV2 and TRBJ2-1, with 9 bases fitting TRBD1. The CDR3 spans 17 residues. Looked up from germline, CDR1 is SNHLY and CDR2 is FYNNEI. V dropped 4 bases and J dropped 8; count of bases not matched to a gene: 15. The CDR3 DNA sequence: TGTGCCAGCAGTGCCGGACAGGGGATAAGGGCTATGGATGAGCAGTTCTTC. This sequence encodes CASSAGQGIRAMDEQFF. The variable domain in full, with the rest retrieved from reference TRBV2 and TRBJ2-1, is EPEVTQTPSHQVTQMGQEVILRCVPISNHLYFYWYRQILGQKVEFLVSFYNNEISEKSEIFDDQFSVERPDGSNFTLKIRSTKLEDSAMYFCASSAGQGIRAMDEQFFGPGTRLTVL.

V usage is TRBV20-1 and J usage is TRBJ1-1, with unresolved D. The length of the CDR3 is 11 residues. Trimming removed 3 bases from V and 10 bases from J, with 12 bases in between. Germline loops: CDR1 DFQATT, CDR2 SNEGSKA (reference sequence). The CDR3, as DNA: TGCAGTGCTAGCGAGGGTTCTGGAGCTTTCTTT. It codes for CSASEGSGAFF.

The chain employs TRBV27 and TRBJ1-6, with TRBD1 identical over 8 bases. The V gene end was trimmed by 5 bases and the J gene end by 6 bases; junction bases not matched to a gene: 6. The CDR3 extends over 15 amino acids. Germline values: CDR1 MNHEY, CDR2 SMNVEV (reference sequence). The chain's CDR3 is CASSPGQGSNSPLHF. The DNA of the CDR3 is TGTGCCAGCAGTCCCGGACAGGGTTCTAATTCACCCCTCCACTTT.

This clone has more than one count but fewer than ten. At one end the junction does not follow the germline gene, possibly because of a read error. The genes are TRBV6-4 and TRBJ2-6, with a weak D call TRBD1 (5 bases). This CDR3 is built from 14 residues. Germline values: CDR1 MRHNA, CDR2 SNTAGT. CDR3 nucleotides: TGTGCCAGCAGCAGGGATTCTGGGGCCAACGGCCTGACTTTC. Translation: CASSRDSGANGLTF.

In this sample, this clone turned up once. The chain has TRBV5-6 and TRBJ1-4, with D perhaps matching TRBD1 (6 bases). This CDR3 comprises 17 residues. Trimming removed 4 bases at V and 1 base at J, with 17 bases between. Germline values: CDR1 SGHDT, CDR2 YYEEEE. The CDR3 protein is CASSITGIARTNEKLFF. The DNA for the CDR3 is TGTGCCAGCAGCATAACAGGGATCGCCAGAACTAATGAAAAACTGTTTTTT.

This chain links TRBV6-5 with TRBJ2-1; 9 nucleotides line up with TRBD1. There are 14 residues in the CDR3. The V gene end was trimmed by 5 bases and the J gene end by 3 bases; junction bases not matched to a gene: 2. The V gene's germline CDR1 is MNHEY and CDR2 SVGAGI. CDR3 loop: CASSEGQGYNEQFF. The CDR3 DNA sequence: TGTGCCAGCAGTGAGGGACAGGGCTACAATGAGCAGTTCTTC.

This clone was seen just once. The chain carries TRBV27 and TRBJ2-1, with 10 nucleotides matching TRBD1. Losses at the gene ends were 3 bases for V and 5 bases for J; bases not matched to a gene: 4. CDR1 and CDR2 from the germline V gene are MNHEY and SMNVEV (reference sequence). CDR3 length: 15 amino acids. The CDR3 region has the DNA TGTGCCAGCAGTTTGAGACAGGGGGCGCACAATGAGCAGTTCTTC. This encodes CASSLRQGAHNEQFF.

The rearrangement joins TRBV11-2 to TRBJ2-1, with D possibly being TRBD2 (5 bases). The germline V gene has CDR1 SGHAT and CDR2 FQNNGV. The CDR3 loop spans 14 amino acids. The V end lost 4 bases, the J end lost 10 bases, and 17 bases lay between the germline ends. The CDR3 DNA reads TGTGCCAGCAGCTCCAGACCCGAAACGGGGGAGCAGTTCTTC. As protein: CASSSRPETGEQFF.

This chain uses TRBV27 with TRBJ2-1; 9 positions agree with TRBD2. CDR3 length equals 14 residues. Trimming at V came to 7 bases and at J to 6 bases, leaving 7 bases not matched to a gene. Per germline, CDR1 MNHEY and CDR2 SMNVEV (reference sequence). DNA for the CDR3: TGTGCCAGCACCCCCCTAGCGGGGAGCAATGAGCAGTTCTTC. This encodes CASTPLAGSNEQFF.

The chain couples TRBV7-2 to TRBJ1-2; TRBD1 matches 8 bases. CDR3 size: 13 residues. The V gene end was trimmed by 6 bases and the J gene end by 7 bases; junction bases not matched to a gene: 7. Germline lookup yields CDR1 SGHTA and CDR2 FQGNSA. For the CDR3, the DNA is TGTGCCAGCAGAAGCGGACAGGGCGGTGGCTACACCTTC. It yields the protein CASRSGQGGGYTF.

The rearrangement links TRBV28 to TRBJ2-1; 10 positions match TRBD1. V was clipped by 5 bases and J by 7 bases; unmatched bases: 5. Germline V CDR1 and CDR2: MDHEN, SYDVKM. The CDR3 length is 14 residues. The CDR3 spells CASSNRDRGNEQFF. CDR3 nucleotides: TGTGCCAGCAGTAACCGGGACAGGGGAAATGAGCAGTTCTTC.

J is TRBJ1-4 and V is TRBV7-9; a weak D match, TRBD1 (5 bases). The CDR3 sequence is 14 residues long. CDR1 and CDR2 from the germline V gene are SEHNR and FQNEAQ (reference sequence). V was shortened by 5 bases and J by 8 bases, with 15 bases between the two germline ends. The CDR3 loop reads CASSPGRAGEKLFF. The DNA for the CDR3 is TGTGCCAGCAGCCCGGGCAGGGCCGGGGAAAAACTGTTTTTT.